Below, one T cell receptor (beta chain) is given with its context. Its specificity is not known. This sample was included in a study of T cells after yellow fever vaccination. Study observations and caveats: The study re-detected most primary-vaccination clones after the booster (about 96% CD4, roughly 88% CD8). Highly abundant clonotypes carried over from the bulk population could end up in FACS-sorted repertoires as contaminants. There was a small share of clonotypes that showed up in both the CD4 and CD8 compartments.

Looked up from germline, CDR1 is LGHDT and CDR2 is YNNKEL (reference sequence). Trimming took off 4 bases at V and 7 bases at J, with 13 bases between the two ends. This CDR3 is built from 14 residues. For TCR, cDNA came from 5'RACE template switching, which added a universal primer site and UMIs. One entry per CDR3 protein results from TCRdb running MiXCR on the 5' RACE reads. The top ten hold 14% to 15% of the sample, which has approximately 600,000 distinct CDR3 sequences, more than 9% seen once. The sample consisted of PBMCs, taken on the day of the yellow fever booster vaccination. The rearrangement links TRBV3-1 to TRBJ2-2; the D gene is possibly TRBD2 (6 bases). The TCR comes from a man aged 25 to 40 who received the YFV17D yellow fever vaccine. CDR3 amino acids: CASSLRGTFGELFF. In nucleotides, the CDR3 is TGTGCCAGCAGCCTGCGAGGGACTTTCGGGGAGCTGTTTTTT.